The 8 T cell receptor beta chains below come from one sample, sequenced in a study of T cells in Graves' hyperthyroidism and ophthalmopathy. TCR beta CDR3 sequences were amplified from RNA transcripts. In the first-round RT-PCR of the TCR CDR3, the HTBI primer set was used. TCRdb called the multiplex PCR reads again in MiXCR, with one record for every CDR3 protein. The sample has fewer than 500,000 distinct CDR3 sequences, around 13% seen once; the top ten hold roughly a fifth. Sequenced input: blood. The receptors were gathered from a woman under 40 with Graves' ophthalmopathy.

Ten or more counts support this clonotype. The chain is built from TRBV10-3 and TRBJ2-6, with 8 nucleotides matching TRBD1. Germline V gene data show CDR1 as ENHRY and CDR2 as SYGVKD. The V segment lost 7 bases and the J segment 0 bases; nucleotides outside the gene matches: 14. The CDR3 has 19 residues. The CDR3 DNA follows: TGTGCCATCACGGACTGGGGCGGACAGGGCCGCTCTGGGGCCAACGTCCTGACTTTC. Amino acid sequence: CAITDWGGQGRSGANVLTF.

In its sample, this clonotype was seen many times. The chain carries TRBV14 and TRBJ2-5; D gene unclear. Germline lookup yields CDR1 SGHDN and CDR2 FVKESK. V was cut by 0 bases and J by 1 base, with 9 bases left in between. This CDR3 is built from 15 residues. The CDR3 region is CASSQEIGSQETQYF. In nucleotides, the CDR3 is TGTGCCAGCAGCCAAGAGATCGGTAGCCAAGAGACCCAGTACTTC.

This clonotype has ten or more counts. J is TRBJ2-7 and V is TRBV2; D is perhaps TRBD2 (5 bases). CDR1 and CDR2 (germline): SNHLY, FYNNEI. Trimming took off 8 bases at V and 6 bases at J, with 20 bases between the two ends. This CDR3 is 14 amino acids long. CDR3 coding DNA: TGTGCCAGCCCTTCAGGCGCGACTACGAGCGAGCAGTACTTC. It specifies CASPSGATTSEQYF.

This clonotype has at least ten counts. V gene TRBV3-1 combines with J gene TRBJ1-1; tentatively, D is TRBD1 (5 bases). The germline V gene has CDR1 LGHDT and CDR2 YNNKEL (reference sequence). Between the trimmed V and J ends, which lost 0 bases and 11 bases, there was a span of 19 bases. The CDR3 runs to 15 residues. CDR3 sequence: CASSQDFIGVGVAFF. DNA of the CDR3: TGTGCCAGCAGCCAAGATTTTATAGGAGTAGGGGTCGCTTTCTTT.

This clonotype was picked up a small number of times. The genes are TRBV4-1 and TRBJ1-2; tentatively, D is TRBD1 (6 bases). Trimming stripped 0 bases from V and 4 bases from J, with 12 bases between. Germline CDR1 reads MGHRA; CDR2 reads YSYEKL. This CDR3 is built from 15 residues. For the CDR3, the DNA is TGCGCCAGCAGCCAAGAGACAGGATCGCCCTATGGCTACACCTTC. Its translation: CASSQETGSPYGYTF.

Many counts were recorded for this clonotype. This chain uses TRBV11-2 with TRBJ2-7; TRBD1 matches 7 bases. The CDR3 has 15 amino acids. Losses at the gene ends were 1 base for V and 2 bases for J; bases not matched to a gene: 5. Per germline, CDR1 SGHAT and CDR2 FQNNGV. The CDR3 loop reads CASSLVTGSPYEQYF. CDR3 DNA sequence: TGTGCCAGCAGCTTAGTGACAGGGAGTCCCTACGAGCAGTACTTC. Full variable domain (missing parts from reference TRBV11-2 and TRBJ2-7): EAGVAQSPRYKIIEKRQSVAFWCNPISGHATLYWYQQILGQGPKLLIQFQNNGVVDDSQLPKDRFSAERLKGVDSTLKIQPAKLEDSAVYLCASSLVTGSPYEQYFGPGTRLTVT.

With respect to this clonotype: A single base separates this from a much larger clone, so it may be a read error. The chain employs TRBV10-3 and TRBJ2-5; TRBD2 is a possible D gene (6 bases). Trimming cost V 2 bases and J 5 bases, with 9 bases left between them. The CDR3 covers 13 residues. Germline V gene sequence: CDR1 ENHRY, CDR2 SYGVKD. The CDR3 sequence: CAISEGGSETQYF. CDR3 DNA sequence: TGTGCCATCAGTGAGGGGGGGTCGGAGACCCAGTACTTC.

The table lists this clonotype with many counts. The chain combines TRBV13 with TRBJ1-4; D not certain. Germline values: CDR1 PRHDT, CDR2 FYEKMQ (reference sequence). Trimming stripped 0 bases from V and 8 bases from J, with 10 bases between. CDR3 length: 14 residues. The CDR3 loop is CASSLGQLGEKLFF. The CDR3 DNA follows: TGTGCCAGCAGCTTAGGACAGTTAGGGGAAAAACTGTTTTTT.